Included here is one TCR beta chain sequence, with context. Antigen unknown. TCRdb's copy holds only in-frame clones and misses some; the assay was immunoSEQ multiplex PCR. The data show about 150,000 clones, under 95% seen once. This entry belongs to a study of T cell responses to AZD1222 COVID-19 vaccine. Study at large: Second-dose timings of about 4 or about 12 weeks were pooled.

This CDR3 has 11 amino acids. The V gene lost 5 bases and the J gene lost 6 bases, with 6 bases spanning the gap. Study observations and caveats: It should be noted that donors were predominantly white British and more often female, and clonal diversity was possibly underestimated.

The sequence came from an adult in good health. This rearrangement joins TRBV12-3 or TRBV12-4 to TRBJ2-3; TRBD1 is a possible D gene (5 bases). This specimen was peripheral blood, taken on day 0 of AZD1222 vaccination. In nucleotides, the CDR3 is TGTGCCAGCAGTAACAGGGATACGCAGTATTTT. This sequence encodes CASSNRDTQYF.